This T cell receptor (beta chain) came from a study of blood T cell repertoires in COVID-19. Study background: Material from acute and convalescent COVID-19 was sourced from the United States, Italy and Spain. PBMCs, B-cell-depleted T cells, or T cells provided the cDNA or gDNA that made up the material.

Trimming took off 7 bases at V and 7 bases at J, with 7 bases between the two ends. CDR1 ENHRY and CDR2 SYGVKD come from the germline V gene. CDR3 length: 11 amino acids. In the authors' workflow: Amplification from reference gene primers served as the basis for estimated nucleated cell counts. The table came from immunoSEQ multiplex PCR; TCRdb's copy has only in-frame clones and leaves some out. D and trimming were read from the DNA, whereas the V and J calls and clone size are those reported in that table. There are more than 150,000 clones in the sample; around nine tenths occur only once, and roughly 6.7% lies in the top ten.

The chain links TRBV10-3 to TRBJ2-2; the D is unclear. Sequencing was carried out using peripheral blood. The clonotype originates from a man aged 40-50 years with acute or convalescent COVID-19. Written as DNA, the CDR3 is TGTGCCATCATAGCCGACGGGGAGCTGTTTTTT. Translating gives CAIIADGELFF.